These T cell receptor beta chains were read from a single sample in a study of blood T cell repertoires in COVID-19. Generated by immunoSEQ multiplex PCR, the TCRdb table keeps only in-frame clones and is missing some. The data show over 200,000 clones, with about 89% seen just once and under 9.5% held by the top ten. Sample: PBMCs or T cells enriched from blood (not recorded which). The receptors were gathered from a man in his forties who had recovered from COVID-19. Each CDR3 is given without its conserved first and last residue.

>12|TRBV11-2|TRBJ2-7
ASSLGTATYEQY
>18|TRBV24-1|TRBJ1-5
ATSDPPDRGNTLVNQPQH
>16|TRBV7-6|TRBJ1-2
ASSLGTGGRWSNYGYT
>11|TRBV9|TRBJ2-7
ASSARGSGEQY
>13|TRBV19|TRBJ2-2
ASRGSGRGVGELF
>14|TRBV19|TRBJ1-2
ASKTTGGPTNYGYT
>11|TRBV5-1|TRBJ1-1
ASSLGSTAEAF
>13|TRBV18|TRBJ2-1
ASSPEGGAGHEQF
>14|TRBV11-2|TRBJ2-1
ASSRLIVLAEDEQF
>11|TRBV5-1|TRBJ2-5
ASSPTTGPSRY
>12|TRBV7-2|TRBJ2-7
ASSFGQGIYEQY
>13|TRBV3-1/TRBV3-2|TRBJ2-1
ASSQDKWPYNEQF
>13|TRBV6-5|TRBJ1-2
ASSYWSGKDYGYT
>14|TRBV5-4|TRBJ2-5
ASSSRGASGQETQY
>12|TRBV28|TRBJ1-1
ASRLTTGKIEAF
>14|TRBV28|TRBJ1-5
ASSLAGQGVSQPQH
>11|TRBV29-1|TRBJ1-1
SVARQGNTEAF
>15|TRBV14|TRBJ2-2
ASSQAPGQAWTGELF
>13|TRBV27|TRBJ2-7
ASSPRLAGVHEQY
>11|TRBV27|TRBJ2-1
ASSLAGGVEQF
>14|TRBV24-1|TRBJ2-1
ATSGGQGSSYNEQF
>14|TRBV2|TRBJ1-2
ASSDHAIQGHYGYT
>15|TRBV6-2/TRBV6-3|TRBJ1-2
ASSYPGQGAVSSGYT
>13|TRBV9|TRBJ1-1
ASGGFGQMNTEAF
>12|TRBV5-4|TRBJ1-2
ASSFRTGDYGYT
>12|TRBV19|TRBJ1-6
ASTQQGADSPLH
>11|TRBV24-1|TRBJ2-3
ATSDPSTDTQY
>15|TRBV4-3|TRBJ1-2
ASSLAEGTGGRYGYT
>11|TRBV29-1|TRBJ1-1
SVSQTLNTEAF
>14|TRBV7-9|TRBJ2-1
ASSPRTQRTYNEQF
>12|TRBV11-2|TRBJ1-2
ASSLAVRENGYT
>15|TRBV6-2/TRBV6-3|TRBJ2-2
ASSSRDRGGNTGELF
>16|TRBV28|TRBJ1-4
ASSSPSGRGRSNEKLF
>14|TRBV4-2|TRBJ1-1
ASSQAGTADLTEAF
>13|TRBV18|TRBJ2-4
ASSHRQKEGSIQY
>8|TRBV29-1|TRBJ2-3
SGQRDTQY
>14|TRBV7-3|TRBJ2-1
ASSLQPGGQMNEQF